What follows are 18 T cell receptor beta chains derived from one specimen sequenced in a study of molecular identifiers for immune sequencing clone quantification. TCRdb used MiXCR to reprocess the PCR reads, holding one entry per CDR3 protein. The sample has about 86,000 distinct CDR3 sequences; around a quarter are singletons. Sequencing was done on a sample of naive CD8+ T cells from blood, with Jurkat cell RNA spiked in. Subset given: FACS-sorted CD8+CD4-CCR7+CD45RA+ naive T cells. These receptors were taken from a human donor in good health. Some libraries in this study had Jurkat cell RNA spiked in.

The rearrangement joins TRBV11-2 to TRBJ2-5; no clear D gene. V lost 3 bases and J lost 2, with 13 bases in between. This CDR3 has 15 residues. Germline V gene sequence: CDR1 SGHAT, CDR2 FQNNGV. CDR3 bases: TGTGCCAGCAGCTTTGTGGCGCGGATACAAGAGACCCAGTACTTC. Translated: CASSFVARIQETQYF.

This clonotype was recorded at least ten times. The chain carries TRBV3-1 and TRBJ2-3; 13 bases are a match to TRBD2. Germline V CDR1 and CDR2: LGHDT, YNNKEL (reference sequence). V lost 1 base and J lost 6; bases outside the gene matches: 4. This CDR3 comprises 16 residues. The CDR3 here is CASSQGTSGGYDTQYF. In DNA form, the CDR3 reads TGTGCCAGCAGCCAAGGGACTAGCGGGGGCTACGATACGCAGTATTTT.

This clonotype has a count of ten or more. The rearrangement uses TRBV5-6 and TRBJ2-7, with 11 positions matching TRBD2. This CDR3 spans 19 amino acids. Unmatched junction bases numbered 18, after V lost 4 bases and J lost 3 bases. Germline CDR1 reads SGHDT; CDR2 reads YYEEEE. DNA of the CDR3: TGTGCCAGCAGCCCAATTGTTGAGTTACTAGCGGGAGTTAACTACGAGCAGTACTTC. The encoded protein is CASSPIVELLAGVNYEQYF.

This clonotype was found a few times. The V gene is TRBV5-1, the J gene TRBJ2-1; 10 nucleotides match TRBD2. The CDR3 loop spans 15 amino acids. Germline-derived CDR1 and CDR2 are SGHRS and YFSETQ. Trimming cost V 1 base and J 8 bases; bases outside gene matches: 6. CDR3 bases: TGCGCCAGCAGCTTGTCTAGCGGGAGCGCGGATGAGCAGTTCTTC. Translation gives CASSLSSGSADEQFF. Together with reference TRBV5-1 and TRBJ2-1, the CDR3 gives the full variable domain: KAGVTQTPRYLIKTRGQQVTLSCSPISGHRSVSWYQQTPGQGLQFLFEYFSETQRNKGNFPGRFSGRQFSNSRSEMNVSTLELGDSALYLCASSLSSGSADEQFFGPGTRLTVL.

With respect to this clonotype: This sequence may be a read error, since a much larger clone differs from it by one base. This chain links TRBV20-1 with TRBJ1-5; D ambiguous. The germline CDR1 and CDR2 sequences are DFQATT and SNEGSKA (reference sequence). The CDR3 contains 16 residues. V was pared by 1 base and J by 9 bases, with 22 bases between. CDR3 nucleotide sequence: TGCAGTGCTAGAGTGGGGTCCCCGGGCCGAGGGCTGCCCCAGCATTTT. This codes for CSARVGSPGRGLPQHF.

This clonotype occurred many times. DNA for the CDR3: TGCGCCAGCAGCCAGAAGTGGGACGGTCGCTACGAGCAGTACTTC. It encodes CASSQKWDGRYEQYF. The V and J genes are TRBV4-3 and TRBJ2-7, with D perhaps matching TRBD1 or TRBD2 (5 bases each). This CDR3 has 15 amino acids. V lost 3 bases, J lost 3 bases, and 15 bases lay in between. CDR1 LGHNA and CDR2 YSLEER come from the germline V gene.

There are a few counts of this clonotype. This CDR3 is CASSLPAQGATSGTSTDTQYF. The CDR3 coding sequence is TGTGCCAGCAGCCTCCCCGCCCAGGGGGCTACTAGCGGGACTAGCACAGATACGCAGTATTTT. This chain links TRBV7-9 with TRBJ2-3; 10 nucleotides agree with TRBD2. The junction had 20 bases not matched to a gene; V was cut back by 5 bases and J by 0 bases. The germline gives CDR1 SEHNR, CDR2 FQNEAQ (reference sequence). The CDR3 is 21 residues long.

This clonotype was seen a few times. This chain connects TRBV5-4 to TRBJ2-1, with TRBD2 matching 8 bases. This CDR3 comprises 15 residues. Per germline, CDR1 SGHNT and CDR2 YYREEE (reference sequence). Trimming took 4 bases from V and 3 from J; bases not matched to a gene: 6. CDR3 protein: CASSLSGSDYNEQFF. For the CDR3, the DNA is TGTGCCAGCAGCCTCAGCGGGAGTGACTACAATGAGCAGTTCTTC.

By share of the sample, this clonotype is medium-sized. The rearrangement links TRBV4-3 to TRBJ2-3; 8 nucleotides agree with TRBD2. The CDR3 covers 13 residues. Germline CDR1 LGHNA, CDR2 YSLEER. V trimming: 3 bases; J trimming: 4 bases; junction bases outside the gene matches: 0. The CDR3 spells CASSQTSADTQYF. CDR3 sequence (DNA): TGCGCCAGCAGCCAGACTAGCGCAGATACGCAGTATTTT.

This clonotype was recorded a few times. V usage is TRBV9 and J usage is TRBJ1-2; the D is unclear. The CDR3 has 15 amino acids. V was cut by 4 bases and J by 0 bases, with 13 bases left in between. The germline V gene encodes CDR1 SGDLS and CDR2 YYNGEE. The CDR3 protein is CASSPRTQANYGYTF. CDR3 DNA: TGTGCCAGCAGCCCCAGGACCCAAGCTAACTATGGCTACACCTTC.

The chain couples TRBV6-2 or TRBV6-3 to TRBJ1-1, with TRBD1 as a possible D gene (6 bases). CDR3 size: 15 residues. CDR1 and CDR2 from the germline V gene are MNHEY and SVGEGT. Trimming took off 8 bases at V and 4 bases at J, with 20 bases between the two ends. CDR3 sequence (DNA): TGTGCCAGCCACCCGAGCGGGGGCCTCGGCACTGAAGCTTTCTTT. Translating it yields CASHPSGGLGTEAFF.

This clonotype was seen a few times. CDR3 sequence (DNA): TGTGCCAGCGGTCCAGCCCTCTCCTACGAGCAGTACTTC. It translates to CASGPALSYEQYF. The V gene is TRBV27, the J gene TRBJ2-7, with D unresolved. The length of the CDR3 is 13 residues. V lost 8 bases to trimming and J lost 0 bases, with 11 bases between them. CDR1 and CDR2 (germline): MNHEY, SMNVEV (reference sequence).

There are many counts of this clonotype. The chain joins TRBV28 to TRBJ2-7; D not resolved. CDR1 and CDR2 (germline): MDHEN, SYDVKM. This CDR3 is built from 13 residues. V shed 11 bases and J shed 2 bases, with 16 bases lying between them. CDR3 DNA: TGTGCCTCATTGTCGGGTAACGCCTACGAGCAGTACTTC. Amino acid sequence: CASLSGNAYEQYF.

In regard to this clonotype: This CDR3 fails to terminate in the conserved phenylalanine or tryptophan, so it likely reflects a read error. The genes are TRBV27 and TRBJ2-7, with D tentatively TRBD1 (6 bases). V was trimmed by 6 bases and J by 0 bases, leaving 9 bases between them. The germline V gene encodes CDR1 MNHEY and CDR2 SMNVEV (reference sequence). This CDR3 has 13 amino acids. The DNA for the CDR3 is TGTGCCAGCAGCCCAGGGGACTCCTACGAGCAGTACCTC. Amino acids: CASSPGDSYEQYL.

This clonotype appeared a few times. The chain uses TRBV13 and TRBJ1-1; possibly TRBD1 for D (6 bases). The CDR3 length is 13 residues. V shed 5 bases and J shed 7 bases, with 14 bases lying between them. Germline-derived CDR1 and CDR2 are PRHDT and FYEKMQ (reference sequence). CDR3 sequence: CASSIEGGGEAFF. The DNA for the CDR3 is TGTGCCAGCAGCATCGAGGGGGGCGGTGAAGCTTTCTTT.

The chain employs TRBV6-1 and TRBJ2-5; D is possibly TRBD1 (5 bases). CDR3 size: 11 residues. The germline V and J ends were trimmed by 6 bases and 3 bases, with 5 bases remaining between them. Germline V gene lookup returns CDR1 MNHNS and CDR2 SASEGT. CDR3 loop: CASRGEETQYF. CDR3 sequence (DNA): TGTGCCAGCAGAGGGGAAGAGACCCAGTACTTC.

This clonotype was recorded once. A much larger clone is a single base away; this may be a read error. The genes are TRBV10-3 and TRBJ2-5; 12 nucleotides align to TRBD1. The germline V gene has CDR1 ENHRY and CDR2 SYGVKD. V was clipped by 10 bases and J by 5 bases; unmatched bases: 5. CDR3 length: 13 residues. The CDR3 DNA sequence: TGTGCCACGGGACAGGGGGCCACCGAGACCCAGTACTTC. This sequence encodes CATGQGATETQYF.

This chain links TRBV6-6 with TRBJ2-3; D remains unclear. The CDR3 consists of 15 residues. Trimming pared 10 bases from V and 2 bases from J, leaving 19 bases between. Germline loops: CDR1 MNHNY, CDR2 SVGAGI (reference sequence). The chain's CDR3 is CATFYYERITDTQYF. CDR3 nucleotides: TGTGCCACCTTCTATTATGAGAGGATCACAGATACGCAGTATTTT.